This TCR beta chain emerged from a study of blood T cell repertoires in COVID-19. CDR1 is MNHEY, CDR2 SVGEGT, per germline. Germline trimming cut 6 bases from V and 8 bases from J; bases unmatched to any gene: 16. This CDR3 spans 16 amino acids. Original handling: Amplification with reference gene primers provided the estimates of nucleated cell counts. Clones were read by immunoSEQ multiplex PCR, and TCRdb kept only the in-frame ones, dropping some. V and J calls and clone size come straight from that table; D and trimming were deduced from the DNA. Among about 230,000 clones listed, 70% to 90% were seen once.

The specimen sequenced was peripheral blood. The sequence was obtained from a man in his thirties or forties with COVID-19, enrolled during active disease. The chain recombines TRBV6-2 or TRBV6-3 with TRBJ2-1; 7 bases are a match to TRBD2. CDR3 DNA: TGTGCCAGCAGCCGCCGCAGCGGGGTGGGCAGCGATGAGCAGTTCTTC. It codes for CASSRRSGVGSDEQFF.